This T cell receptor beta chain originates from a study of CD8+ T cells in alopecia areata. Treatment denoted: oral pan-JAK inhibitor, 5-10 mg twice daily. Extraction of RNA preceded its reverse transcription into cDNA, which served as the sequencing template. This table comes from immunoSEQ multiplex PCR, and its TCRdb copy is limited to in-frame clones, with some not included. Here the sample spans about 190,000 clones, approximately 56% being singletons. CDR1 and CDR2 (germline): SGHTA, FQGNSA. Trimming removed 5 bases from V and 1 base from J, with 14 bases in between. The CDR3 spans 15 residues. The chain couples TRBV7-2 to TRBJ2-5; D might be TRBD1 (7 bases). This specimen consisted of CD4+ T cells sorted from blood, obtained at week 4, from a patient treated with tofacitinib. The receptor was derived from a human donor with alopecia areata. The CDR3 DNA follows: TGTGCCAGCAGCCGACGACAGGGAGGCCAAGAGACCCAGTACTTC. Translating it yields CASSRRQGGQETQYF.